This entry is about one T cell receptor (beta chain). Its matching antigen is unknown. These data come from a study of beta chain features in type 1 diabetes. Study-level points and caveats: Shortening of TCRB CDR3s, moderate but significant, appeared in all four CD4+ subsets of Type 1 diabetes patients.

This CDR3 is built from 14 residues. V shed 1 base, J shed 3 bases, and the junction held 2 bases outside the gene matches. In germline, CDR1 is SGHNT, CDR2 YYREEE (reference sequence). Expressed TCRB transcripts were sequenced because the isolated RNA had all been reverse transcribed beforehand. Libraries were prepared by immunoSEQ multiplex PCR; TCRdb keeps only in-frame clonotypes and omits some of them. This table holds around 710,000 clones, under 15% found once. The receptor was isolated from a man under 40 with type 1 diabetes. This chain uses TRBV5-4 with TRBJ2-7, with TRBD1 matching 9 bases. Sequencing was done on a sample of naive CD4+ T cells from blood. In DNA, the CDR3 is TGTGCCAGCAGCTTGCCGGACAGGGGCTACGAGCAGTACTTC. Translating gives CASSLPDRGYEQYF.